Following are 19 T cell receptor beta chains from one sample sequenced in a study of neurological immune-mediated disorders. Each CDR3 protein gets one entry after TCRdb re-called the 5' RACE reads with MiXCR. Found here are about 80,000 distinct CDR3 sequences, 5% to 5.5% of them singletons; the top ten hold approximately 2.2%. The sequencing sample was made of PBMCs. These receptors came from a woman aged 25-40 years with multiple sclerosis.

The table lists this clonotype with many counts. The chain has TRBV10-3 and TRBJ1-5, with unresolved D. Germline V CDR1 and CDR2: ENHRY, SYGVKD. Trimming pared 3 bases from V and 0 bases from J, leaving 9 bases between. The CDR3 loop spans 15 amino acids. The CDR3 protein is CAISERGNSNQPQHF. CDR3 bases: TGTGCCATCAGTGAACGGGGAAATAGCAATCAGCCCCAGCATTTT.

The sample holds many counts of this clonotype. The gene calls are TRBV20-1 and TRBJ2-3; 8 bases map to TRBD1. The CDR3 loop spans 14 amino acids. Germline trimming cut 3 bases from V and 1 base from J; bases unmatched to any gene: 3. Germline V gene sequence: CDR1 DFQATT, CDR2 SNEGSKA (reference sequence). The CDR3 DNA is TGCAGTGCTAGTGGACAGGGTCGCACAGATACGCAGTATTTT. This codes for CSASGQGRTDTQYF.

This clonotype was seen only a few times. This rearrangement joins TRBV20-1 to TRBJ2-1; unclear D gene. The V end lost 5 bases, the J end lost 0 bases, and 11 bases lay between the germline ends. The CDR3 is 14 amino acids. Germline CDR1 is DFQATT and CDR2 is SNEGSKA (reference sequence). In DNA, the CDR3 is TGCAGTGCTTCCGGACGGTTCTCCTACAATGAGCAGTTCTTC. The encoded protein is CSASGRFSYNEQFF.

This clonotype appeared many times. CDR3 sequence reads: CASSPHTGNEQYF. In DNA, the CDR3 is TGTGCCAGCAGCCCACACACAGGGAACGAGCAGTACTTC. V usage is TRBV12-3 or TRBV12-4 and J usage is TRBJ2-7; maybe TRBD1 (6 bases). This CDR3 is built from 13 residues. The V and J ends lost 6 bases and 5 bases respectively, with 14 bases between them.

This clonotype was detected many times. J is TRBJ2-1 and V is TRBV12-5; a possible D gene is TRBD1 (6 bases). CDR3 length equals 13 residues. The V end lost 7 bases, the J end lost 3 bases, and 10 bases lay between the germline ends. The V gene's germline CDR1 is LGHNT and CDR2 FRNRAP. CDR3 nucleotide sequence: TGTGCTAGTGCCAAGGGACACTACAATGAGCAGTTCTTC. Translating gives CASAKGHYNEQFF.

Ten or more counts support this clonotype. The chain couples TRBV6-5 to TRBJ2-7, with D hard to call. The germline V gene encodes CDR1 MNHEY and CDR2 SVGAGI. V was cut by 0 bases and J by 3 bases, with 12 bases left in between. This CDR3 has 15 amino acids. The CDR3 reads CASSYSLLGGYEQYF. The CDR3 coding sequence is TGTGCCAGCAGTTACTCCCTCCTGGGTGGCTACGAGCAGTACTTC.

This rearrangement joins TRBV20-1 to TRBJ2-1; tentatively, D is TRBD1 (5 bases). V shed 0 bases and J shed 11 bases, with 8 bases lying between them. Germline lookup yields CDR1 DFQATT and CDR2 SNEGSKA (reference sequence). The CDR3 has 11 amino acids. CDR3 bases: TGCAGTGCTAGAGAGACAGCCCAGCAGTTCTTC. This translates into CSARETAQQFF.

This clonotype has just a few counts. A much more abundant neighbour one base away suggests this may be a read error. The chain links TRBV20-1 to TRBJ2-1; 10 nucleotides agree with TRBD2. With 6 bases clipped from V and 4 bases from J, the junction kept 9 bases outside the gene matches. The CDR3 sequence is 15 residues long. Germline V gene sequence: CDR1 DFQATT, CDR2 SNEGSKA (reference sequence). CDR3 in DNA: TGCAGTGCCACACACGGGACTAGCGCTTACAATGAGCAGTTCTTC. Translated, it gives CSATHGTSAYNEQFF.

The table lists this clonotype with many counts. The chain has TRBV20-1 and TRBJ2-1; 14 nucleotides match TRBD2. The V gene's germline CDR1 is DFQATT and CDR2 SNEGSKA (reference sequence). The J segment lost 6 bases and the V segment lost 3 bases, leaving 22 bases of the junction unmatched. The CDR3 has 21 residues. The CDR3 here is CSARDSGTSGGVRFWRNEQFF. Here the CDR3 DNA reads TGCAGTGCTAGGGACTCCGGGACTAGCGGGGGAGTGAGGTTTTGGCGCAATGAGCAGTTCTTC.

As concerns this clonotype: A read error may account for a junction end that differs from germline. CDR3 loop: CRASFTNQGSVAFF. The CDR3 DNA follows: TGCAGGGCTAGCTTTACTAACCAGGGATCGGTAGCTTTCTTT. J is TRBJ1-1 and V is TRBV20-1; D perhaps matches TRBD1 (5 bases). This CDR3 contains 14 residues. Germline assignment: CDR1 DFQATT and CDR2 SNEGSKA (reference sequence).

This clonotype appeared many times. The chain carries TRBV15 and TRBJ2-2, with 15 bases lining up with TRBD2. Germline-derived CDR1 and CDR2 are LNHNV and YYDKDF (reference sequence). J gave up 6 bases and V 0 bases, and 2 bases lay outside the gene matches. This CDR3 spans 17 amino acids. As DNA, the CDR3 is TGTGCCACCAGCAGAGAGGGACTAGCGGGAGGTGCCGGGGAGCTGTTTTTT. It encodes CATSREGLAGGAGELFF.

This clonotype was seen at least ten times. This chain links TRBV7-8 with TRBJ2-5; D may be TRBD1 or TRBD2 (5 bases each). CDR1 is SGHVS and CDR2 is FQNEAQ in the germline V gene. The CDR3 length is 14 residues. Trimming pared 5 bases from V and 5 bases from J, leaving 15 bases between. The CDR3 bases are TGTGCCAGCAGCCCCTTCGGGTGGGGGGAGACCCAGTACTTC. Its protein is CASSPFGWGETQYF.

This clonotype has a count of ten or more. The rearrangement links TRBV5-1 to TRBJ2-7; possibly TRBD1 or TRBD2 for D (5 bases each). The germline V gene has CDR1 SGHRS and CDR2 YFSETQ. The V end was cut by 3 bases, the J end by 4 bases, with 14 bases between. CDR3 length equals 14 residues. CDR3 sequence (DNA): TGCGCCAGCAGCTCCGGGACCATAAAATACGAGCAGTACTTC. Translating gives CASSSGTIKYEQYF.

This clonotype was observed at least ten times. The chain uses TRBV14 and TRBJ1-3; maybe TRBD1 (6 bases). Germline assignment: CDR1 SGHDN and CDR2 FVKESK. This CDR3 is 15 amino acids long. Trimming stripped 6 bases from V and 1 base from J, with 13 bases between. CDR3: CASSSGARSGNTIYF. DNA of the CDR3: TGTGCCAGCAGTTCGGGGGCGCGATCTGGAAACACCATATATTTT.

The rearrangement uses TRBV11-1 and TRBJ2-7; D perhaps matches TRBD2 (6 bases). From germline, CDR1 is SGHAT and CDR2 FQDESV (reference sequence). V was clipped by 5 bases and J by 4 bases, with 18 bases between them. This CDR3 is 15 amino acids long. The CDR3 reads CASSPLEGSPYEQYF. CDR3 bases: TGTGCCAGCAGCCCCCTGGAGGGTAGCCCATACGAGCAGTACTTC.

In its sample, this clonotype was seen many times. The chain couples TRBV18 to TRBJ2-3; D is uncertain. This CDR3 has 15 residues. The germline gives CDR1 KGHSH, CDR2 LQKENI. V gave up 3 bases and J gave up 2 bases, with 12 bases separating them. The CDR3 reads CASSPHNGHTDTQYF. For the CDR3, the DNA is TGTGCCAGCTCACCCCACAACGGGCACACAGATACGCAGTATTTT.

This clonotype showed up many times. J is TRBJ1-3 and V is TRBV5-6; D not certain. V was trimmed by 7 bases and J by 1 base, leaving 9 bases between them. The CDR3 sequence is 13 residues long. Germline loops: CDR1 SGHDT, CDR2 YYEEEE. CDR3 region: CASEGLSGNTIYF. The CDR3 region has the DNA TGTGCCAGCGAGGGCCTTTCTGGAAACACCATATATTTT.

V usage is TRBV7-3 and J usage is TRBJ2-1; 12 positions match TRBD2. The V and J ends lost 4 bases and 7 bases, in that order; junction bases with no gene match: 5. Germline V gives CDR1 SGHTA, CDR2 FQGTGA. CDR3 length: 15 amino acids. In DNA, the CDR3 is TGTGCCAGCAGCTATCGACTAGCGGGGGAAAATGAGCAGTTCTTC. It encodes CASSYRLAGENEQFF.

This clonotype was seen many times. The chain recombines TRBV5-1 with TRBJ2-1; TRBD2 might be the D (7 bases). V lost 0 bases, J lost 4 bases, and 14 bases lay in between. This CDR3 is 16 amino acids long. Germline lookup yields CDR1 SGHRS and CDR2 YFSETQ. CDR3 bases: TGCGCCAGCAGCTTGGGACAGGCTAGCGGATACAATGAGCAGTTCTTC. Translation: CASSLGQASGYNEQFF.